The present TCR beta chain was sequenced within a study of blood T cell repertoires in COVID-19. In the study overall: COVID-19 samples, acute and convalescent, were from the United States, Italy and Spain.

CDR1 and CDR2 (germline): SEHNR, FQNEAQ (reference sequence). CDR3 size: 16 residues. J gave up 6 bases and V 7 bases, and 12 bases lay outside the gene matches. The data were produced by immunoSEQ multiplex PCR, yet TCRdb's version contains in-frame clones alone and is incomplete. The table lists about 94,000 clones, roughly 84% of them singletons. The receptor was derived from a woman in her fifties or sixties in a cohort sampled during active or convalescent COVID-19. Sequencing used peripheral blood. This chain links TRBV7-9 with TRBJ2-1, with 10 bases fitting TRBD1. Written as DNA, the CDR3 is TGTGCCAGCACTGCGATGGGGGGACAGGGGATCAATGAGCAGTTCTTC. Amino acid sequence: CASTAMGGQGINEQFF.